This entry lists 17 T cell receptor beta chains sequenced from one sample in a study of T-cell reconstitution after alpha-beta-depleted transplantation in children. Library preparation (for TCRbeta) was performed with unique molecular identifiers. One entry per CDR3 protein, called by TCRdb with MiXCR from the PCR reads. The sample shows hundreds of thousands of distinct CDR3 sequences, 15% to 20% of them seen only once. This specimen consisted of PBMCs, mostly from graft donor cells, obtained 360 days after TCRalphabeta/CD19-depleted stem cell transplant. All receptors derive from a boy under three years old who had a stem cell transplant for Wiskott-Aldrich syndrome, so the T cells may come from the graft donor.

This clonotype was observed a few times. The V call is TRBV7-9, the J call TRBJ2-1; a weak D match, TRBD2 (6 bases). Germline CDR1 reads SEHNR; CDR2 reads FQNEAQ (reference sequence). The CDR3 loop spans 17 amino acids. V lost 1 base and J lost 2, with 15 bases in between. The CDR3 DNA reads as TGTGCCAGCAGCTTAGAGGAGGGATGGGCAGCCTACAATGAGCAGTTCTTC. Translating it yields CASSLEEGWAAYNEQFF.

A few counts support this clonotype. This chain uses TRBV7-9 with TRBJ1-4; D unresolved. The germline V gene has CDR1 SEHNR and CDR2 FQNEAQ (reference sequence). The CDR3 runs 16 residues. The V gene lost 4 bases and the J gene lost 5 bases, with 17 bases spanning the gap. The CDR3 protein is CASSSDQAANNEKLFF. In DNA, the CDR3 is TGTGCCAGCAGCTCCGATCAGGCAGCTAACAATGAAAAACTGTTTTTT.

This clonotype came up many times. The chain employs TRBV18 and TRBJ2-3; D unresolved. The V end lost 2 bases, the J end lost 4 bases, and 1 base lay between the germline ends. Germline CDR1 is KGHSH and CDR2 is LQKENI. This CDR3 region has 11 residues. The DNA of the CDR3 is TGTGCCAGCTCACCATCAGATACGCAGTATTTT. Translating it yields CASSPSDTQYF.

This clonotype was picked up a small number of times. The rearrangement links TRBV5-5 to TRBJ2-3; TRBD2 matches at 10 bases. Losses at the gene ends were 0 bases for V and 11 bases for J; bases not matched to a gene: 9. This CDR3 has 15 residues. Germline V lookup: CDR1 SGHKS, CDR2 YYEKEE (reference sequence). In DNA form, the CDR3 reads TGTGCCAGCAGCTTGGAACTAGCGGGGCCCGGAGGGCAGTATTTT. Residues: CASSLELAGPGGQYF.

The CDR3 nucleotides read TGTGCCAGCAGTGAATTTGCAGGGGGCGTAACAGATACGCAGTATTTT. This translates into CASSEFAGGVTDTQYF. V usage is TRBV25-1 and J usage is TRBJ2-3, with 8 bases lining up with TRBD1. V was pared by 1 base and J by 3 bases, with 6 bases of the junction left unmatched. The CDR3 consists of 16 residues. Germline V gene data show CDR1 as MGHDK and CDR2 as SYGVNS. The variable domain in full, completed from reference TRBV25-1 and TRBJ2-3, reads EADIYQTPRYLVIGTGKKITLECSQTMGHDKMYWYQQDPGMELHLIHYSYGVNSTEKGDLSSESTVSRIRTEHFPLTLESARPSHTSQYLCASSEFAGGVTDTQYFGPGTRLTVL.

This clonotype was counted only a few times. At one boundary the junction diverges from the germline segment, which might be a read error. V usage is TRBV15 and J usage is TRBJ1-1; 8 nucleotides agree with TRBD1. This CDR3 is built from 18 residues. CDR1 LNHNV and CDR2 YYDKDF come from the germline V gene (reference sequence). In nucleotides, the CDR3 is TGTGCCACCAGCAGAGTTGGCCAGGGGGCCTTCTTGAAGACTGAAGCTTTCTTT. Translated: CATSRVGQGAFLKTEAFF.

This CDR3 reads CASSFPPGENIQYF. The CDR3 DNA sequence: TGTGCCAGCAGTTTCCCCCCAGGAGAAAACATTCAGTACTTC. The J gene is TRBJ2-4, the V gene TRBV28; no reliable D call. The CDR3 spans 14 residues. Germline V gene data show CDR1 as MDHEN and CDR2 as SYDVKM. V was cut by 3 bases and J by 5 bases, with 11 bases left in between. The full variable domain, rest sourced from reference TRBV28 and TRBJ2-4, is DVKVTQSSRYLVKRTGEKVFLECVQDMDHENMFWYRQDPGLGLRLIYFSYDVKMKEKGDIPEGYSVSREKKERFSLILESASTNQTSMYLCASSFPPGENIQYFGAGTRLSVL.

The rearrangement uses TRBV12-3 or TRBV12-4 and TRBJ2-7; TRBD2 agrees at 7 bases. The junction had 7 bases not matched to a gene; V was cut back by 6 bases and J by 2 bases. CDR3 length equals 14 residues. The CDR3 DNA reads TGTGCCAGCAGCTGGACTAGTTGGACCTACGAGCAGTACTTC. Translating gives CASSWTSWTYEQYF.

The genes are TRBV5-6 and TRBJ2-2; no reliable D call. The germline CDR1 and CDR2 sequences are SGHDT and YYEEEE. CDR3 length: 12 amino acids. The V and J ends lost 2 bases and 9 bases respectively, with 8 bases between them. This CDR3 is CASSFYPRELFF. The CDR3 DNA is TGTGCCAGCAGCTTTTACCCCAGGGAGCTGTTTTTT.

Only one count was recorded for this clonotype. The gene calls are TRBV7-9 and TRBJ2-5, with D possibly TRBD2 on 5 matching bases. Trimming left V 5 bases short and J 4 bases short, with 20 bases between. The CDR3 is 16 amino acids. The germline V gene has CDR1 SEHNR and CDR2 FQNEAQ (reference sequence). CDR3 DNA: TGTGCCAGCAGCCGCCACTCCCGGGATAAGGGAGAGACCCAGTACTTC. The encoded protein is CASSRHSRDKGETQYF.

This clonotype was counted ten times or more. The genes are TRBV29-1 and TRBJ1-5; 7 nucleotides agree with TRBD1. Unmatched junction bases numbered 4, after V lost 4 bases and J lost 4 bases. The length of the CDR3 is 13 residues. Germline V gene data show CDR1 as SQVTM and CDR2 as ANQGSEA. The CDR3 sequence is CSVGQGGNQPQHF. The CDR3, as DNA: TGCAGCGTTGGACAGGGAGGAAATCAGCCCCAGCATTTT.

This clonotype was counted only a few times. The V call is TRBV5-1, the J call TRBJ1-3, with TRBD1 identical over 10 bases. CDR1 is SGHRS, CDR2 YFSETQ, per germline. V lost 0 bases and J lost 3; bases outside the gene matches: 3. This CDR3 is built from 16 residues. CDR3 nucleotide sequence: TGCGCCAGCAGCTTGGGACAGGGGGCTTTTGGAAACACCATATATTTT. Translated, it gives CASSLGQGAFGNTIYF.

This clonotype was picked up a small number of times. The junction departs from the called germline gene at one end, perhaps through a read error. The V gene is TRBV4-1, the J gene TRBJ2-1; D gene unclear. CDR1 is MGHRA, CDR2 YSYEKL, per germline. CDR3 length equals 14 residues. The CDR3 loop reads CASSEDLGYIEQFF. The DNA of the CDR3 is TGCGCCAGCAGCGAAGATCTCGGGTATATTGAGCAGTTCTTC.

This clonotype occurred many times. The chain couples TRBV27 to TRBJ2-1; possibly TRBD1 for D (5 bases). The CDR3 has 13 residues. Trimming shortened V by 0 bases and J by 9 bases, and 9 bases separated the two germline ends. Germline V gene lookup returns CDR1 MNHEY and CDR2 SMNVEV (reference sequence). This CDR3 reads CASSLSRRVEQFF. In DNA form, the CDR3 reads TGTGCCAGCAGTTTATCGCGCAGGGTTGAGCAGTTCTTC.

The chain uses TRBV3-1 and TRBJ2-1; TRBD2 matches 15 bases. From germline, CDR1 is LGHDT and CDR2 YNNKEL (reference sequence). Unmatched junction bases numbered 11, after V lost 5 bases and J lost 12 bases. This CDR3 is 16 amino acids long. The CDR3 nucleotides read TGTGCCAGCAGCTCAAGGGGACTAGCGGGGGGCTCGGGGCAGTTCTTC. Translation gives CASSSRGLAGGSGQFF.

Concerning this clonotype: The junction departs from the called germline gene at one end, perhaps through a read error. The genes are TRBV2 and TRBJ2-5; D unresolved. The CDR3 contains 17 residues. CDR1 and CDR2 (germline): SNHLY, FYNNEI. CDR3 protein: CTSSLPAYRSSQETQYF. The CDR3, as DNA: TGTACCAGCAGTTTACCGGCGTATCGAAGCTCCCAAGAGACCCAGTACTTC.

This clonotype came up a few times. The gene calls are TRBV7-9 and TRBJ2-5, with D perhaps TRBD1 (6 bases). The CDR3 is 16 residues long. Germline CDR1 and CDR2: SEHNR and FQNEAQ (reference sequence). Trimming left V 5 bases short and J 2 bases short, with 18 bases between. CDR3 protein: CASSPGANPRQETQYF. CDR3 nucleotide sequence: TGTGCCAGCAGCCCAGGGGCAAACCCGCGACAAGAGACCCAGTACTTC.